One and the same sample provided the 9 T cell receptor beta chains below, sequenced in a study of CD8 T cells in ankylosing spondylitis. Each CDR3 protein is one row after TCRdb ran MiXCR on the 5' RACE reads. The data show approximately 260,000 distinct CDR3 sequences, 15% to 20% seen once. The material sequenced was blood, either unsorted or a sorted T cell fraction (not recorded which). The receptors stem from a male donor with ankylosing spondylitis or in good health (not recorded which).

In DNA, the CDR3 is TGCGCCAGCAGCAAGACAGGGTACGGCGGCCCGGGCGAGAATGAGCAGTTCTTC. Protein sequence: CASSKTGYGGPGENEQFF. The genes are TRBV5-1 and TRBJ2-1, with 7 bases identical to TRBD1. There are 18 residues in the CDR3. J was trimmed by 7 bases and V by 4 bases; bases with no gene match: 20. Germline assignment: CDR1 SGHRS and CDR2 YFSETQ.

The gene calls are TRBV6-5 and TRBJ1-1; 11 bases align to TRBD1. Losses at the gene ends were 0 bases for V and 3 bases for J; bases not matched to a gene: 9. Looked up from germline, CDR1 is MNHEY and CDR2 is SVGAGI. This CDR3 is built from 18 residues. DNA for the CDR3: TGTGCCAGCAGTTACTCTATTAGGACAGGGGGCGAATACACTGAAGCTTTCTTT. This encodes CASSYSIRTGGEYTEAFF.

The chain carries TRBV5-6 and TRBJ2-5; D gene ambiguous. Germline CDR1 is SGHDT and CDR2 is YYEEEE. V lost 4 bases and J 13 bases, leaving 17 bases between the germline ends. The CDR3 has 12 amino acids. The CDR3 is CASSPAAGSVYF. CDR3 sequence (DNA): TGTGCCAGCAGCCCGGCGGCCGGGTCGGTGTACTTC.

This clonotype was observed a handful of times. This chain connects TRBV20-1 to TRBJ1-2, with TRBD1 as a possible D gene (5 bases). The V end lost 1 base, the J end lost 7 bases, and 25 bases lay between the germline ends. The CDR3 runs to 17 residues. Germline-derived CDR1 and CDR2 are DFQATT and SNEGSKA (reference sequence). CDR3 in DNA: TGCAGTGCTAGAGCCCCATTTGGTTGGGACGGTTCCTCTGGCTACACCTTC. Protein sequence: CSARAPFGWDGSSGYTF.

Only a few counts were recorded for this clonotype. This chain connects TRBV7-8 to TRBJ1-4; D is undetermined. Per germline, CDR1 SGHVS and CDR2 FQNEAQ. The CDR3 contains 13 residues. Trimming pared 2 bases from V and 3 bases from J, leaving 4 bases between. CDR3 sequence reads: CASSLPANEKLFF. The CDR3 bases are TGTGCCAGCAGCTTACCCGCTAATGAAAAACTGTTTTTT.

The chain couples TRBV7-6 to TRBJ2-1, with a tentative D call TRBD2 (5 bases). Trimming took off 0 bases at V and 6 bases at J, with 9 bases between the two ends. The CDR3 spans 14 residues. CDR1 is SGHVS, CDR2 FNYEAQ, per germline. Here the CDR3 reads CASSLAGESNEQFF. CDR3 sequence (DNA): TGTGCCAGCAGCTTAGCGGGAGAAAGCAATGAGCAGTTCTTC.

The chain uses TRBV7-3 and TRBJ1-4; D might be TRBD1 (5 bases). This CDR3 is built from 15 residues. Trimming cost V 6 bases and J 5 bases, with 16 bases left between them. CDR1 is SGHTA and CDR2 is FQGTGA in the germline V gene. CDR3 amino acids: CASRIPGRGNEKLFF. For the CDR3, the DNA is TGTGCCAGCAGGATACCGGGACGGGGAAATGAAAAACTGTTTTTT.

The rearrangement uses TRBV11-2 and TRBJ2-7; 8 bases are shared with TRBD2. CDR1 is SGHAT and CDR2 is FQNNGV in the germline V gene. The V and J ends lost 4 bases and 0 bases, in that order; junction bases with no gene match: 8. There are 16 residues in the CDR3. The CDR3 DNA reads TGTGCCAGCAGCTCCCTACTAGCGGAGCCCTCCTACGAGCAGTACTTC. Translation: CASSSLLAEPSYEQYF.

CDR3 loop: CASSWLRLNEQFF. CDR3 nucleotides: TGTGCCAGCAGTTGGTTAAGACTCAATGAGCAGTTCTTC. This rearrangement joins TRBV12-3 or TRBV12-4 to TRBJ2-1; D is ambiguous. The CDR3 runs 13 residues. V was pared by 4 bases and J by 6 bases, with 10 bases between.